The text below deals with one T cell receptor (beta chain). The data belong to a study of control samples from healthy donors and cancer patients. Data came from immunoSEQ multiplex PCR; TCRdb stores just in-frame clones and leaves some out. The profile covers approximately 160,000 clones, with 91% appearing a single time and just over 2% taken by the ten largest. This sequence was found in a woman in her forties in good health. Sequenced input: blood.

The CDR3 here is CASSLGGQFTDTQYF. The CDR3 bases are TGTGCCAGCAGTTTAGGGGGCCAATTCACAGATACGCAGTATTTT. The chain is built from TRBV27 and TRBJ2-3, with D possibly TRBD1 on 6 matching bases. The CDR3 runs 15 residues. From germline, CDR1 is MNHEY and CDR2 SMNVEV (reference sequence). The V and J ends lost 2 bases and 2 bases respectively, with 11 bases between them.